This T cell receptor beta chain was profiled in a study of OX40 agonist ivuxolimab in advanced cancers. Overall study: Among those treated, three patients had partial responses, one with hepatocellular carcinoma and two with cutaneous melanoma.

Method: immunoSEQ multiplex PCR; TCRdb's copy keeps in-frame clones and lacks some. The repertoire has around 20,000 clones, approximately 83% of them found once; the top ten carry around 40%. The receptor was isolated from an adult with an advanced solid tumor such as melanoma, head and neck, liver or kidney cancer. The sequences come from CD4+ or CD8+ T cells sorted from blood, collected in a trial of the OX40 agonist ivuxolimab.

CDR3 bases: TGTGCCAGCAGCTCGAGCGGGGGCCACACCGGGGAGCTGTTTTTT. The encoded protein is CASSSSGGHTGELFF. The chain joins TRBV9 to TRBJ2-2; TRBD2 aligns across 8 bases. V lost 4 bases to trimming and J lost 3 bases; unmatched junction nucleotides: 5. Germline CDR1 SGDLS, CDR2 YYNGEE. The CDR3 sequence is 15 residues long.